Below, 3 T cell receptor beta chains from the same sample are listed, as sequenced in a study of T-cell reconstitution after alpha-beta-depleted transplantation in children (TCRdb year 2016). The method behind the library was PCR. Sequencer: Illumina HiSeq 2500. To normalize quantification of the TCRbeta repertoire, the TCR libraries were built with molecular barcoding that relied on unique molecular identifiers. TCRdb trimmed the raw reads at Q25, called clones with MiXCR and kept productive beta chains. Every CDR3 protein is listed once, alongside the most common genes and DNA of its rows. For this sample the table gives about 200,000 distinct CDR3 sequences, of which approximately 6.9% were detected only once. The top ten constitute about 6% of the sample. Explained via the paper, the treatment or condition label denotes: allogeneic hematopoietic cell transplantation with graft depleted of TCRalphabeta T cells and CD19 B cells.

The starting material was PBMCs, obtained before TCRalphabeta/CD19-depleted stem cell transplant. These receptors were collected from a boy aged 2 to 9 with acute lymphoblastic leukemia, due to receive a stem cell transplant.

There are a few counts of this clonotype. Compared with germline, one end of the junction differs, possibly owing to a read error. The chain recombines TRBV6-2 or TRBV6-3 with TRBJ2-1; TRBD2 is a possible D gene (5 bases). The CDR3 runs 12 residues. Germline loops: CDR1 MNHEY, CDR2 SVGEGT. CDR3 region: CAAGHLGGEQFF. The CDR3, as DNA: TGCGCCGCGGGCCACCTAGGCGGTGAGCAGTTCTTC.

The sample holds a few counts of this clonotype. The chain has TRBV20-1 and TRBJ1-1, with 10 nucleotides matching TRBD1. CDR3 length equals 14 residues. Losses at the gene ends were 6 bases for V and 4 bases for J; bases not matched to a gene: 8. The germline V gene has CDR1 DFQATT and CDR2 SNEGSKA (reference sequence). The CDR3 coding sequence is TGCAGTGCCAAGACAGGGGGCGGGGGCACTGAAGCTTTCTTT. This gives the protein CSAKTGGGGTEAFF.

CDR3: CASSQDPSRLNEQYF. For the CDR3, the DNA is TGCGCCAGCAGCCAAGACCCCTCTAGACTCAACGAGCAGTACTTC. V and J are TRBV4-1 and TRBJ2-7, with no clear D. The CDR3 runs 15 residues. Trimming pared 0 bases from V and 5 bases from J, leaving 14 bases between. Germline values: CDR1 MGHRA, CDR2 YSYEKL.